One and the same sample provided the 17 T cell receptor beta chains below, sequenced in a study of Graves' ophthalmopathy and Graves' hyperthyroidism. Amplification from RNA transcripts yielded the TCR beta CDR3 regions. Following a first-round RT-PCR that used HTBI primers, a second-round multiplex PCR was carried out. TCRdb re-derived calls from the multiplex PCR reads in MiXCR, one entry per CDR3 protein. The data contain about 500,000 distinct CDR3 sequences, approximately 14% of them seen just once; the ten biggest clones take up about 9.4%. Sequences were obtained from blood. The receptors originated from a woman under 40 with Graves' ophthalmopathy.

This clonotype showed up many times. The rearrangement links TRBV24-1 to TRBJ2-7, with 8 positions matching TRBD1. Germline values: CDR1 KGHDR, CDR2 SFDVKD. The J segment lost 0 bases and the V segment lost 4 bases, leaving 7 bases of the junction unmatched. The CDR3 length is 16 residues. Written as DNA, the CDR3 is TGTGCCACCAGTGACTCGACAGGGGCTCACTCCTACGAGCAGTACTTC. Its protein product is CATSDSTGAHSYEQYF.

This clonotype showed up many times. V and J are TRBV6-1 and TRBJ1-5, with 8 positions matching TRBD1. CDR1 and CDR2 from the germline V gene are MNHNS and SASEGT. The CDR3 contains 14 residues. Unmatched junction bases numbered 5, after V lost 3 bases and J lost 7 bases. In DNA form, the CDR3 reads TGTGCCAGCAGTGATCAGGGGGCTAACCAGCCCCAGCATTTT. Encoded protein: CASSDQGANQPQHF.

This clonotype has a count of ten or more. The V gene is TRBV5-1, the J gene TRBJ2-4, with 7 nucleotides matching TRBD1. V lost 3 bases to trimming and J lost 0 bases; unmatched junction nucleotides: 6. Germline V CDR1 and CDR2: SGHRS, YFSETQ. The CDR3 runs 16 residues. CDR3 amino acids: CASSSAGGVAKNIQYF. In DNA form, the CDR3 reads TGCGCCAGCAGCTCGGCAGGGGGTGTAGCCAAAAACATTCAGTACTTC.

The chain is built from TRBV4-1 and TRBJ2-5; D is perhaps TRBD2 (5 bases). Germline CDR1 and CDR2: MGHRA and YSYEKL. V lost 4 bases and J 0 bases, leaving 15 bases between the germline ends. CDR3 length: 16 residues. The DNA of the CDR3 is TGCGCCAGCAGCCCAAAGATGAGGGAGTACCAAGAGACCCAGTACTTC. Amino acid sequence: CASSPKMREYQETQYF.

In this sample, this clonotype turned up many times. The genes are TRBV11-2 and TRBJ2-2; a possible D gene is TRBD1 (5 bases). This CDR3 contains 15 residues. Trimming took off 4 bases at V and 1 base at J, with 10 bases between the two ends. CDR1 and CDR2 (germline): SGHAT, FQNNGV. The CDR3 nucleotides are TGTGCCAGCAGCTCCCCTCAGGGGAACACCGGGGAGCTGTTTTTT. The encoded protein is CASSSPQGNTGELFF.

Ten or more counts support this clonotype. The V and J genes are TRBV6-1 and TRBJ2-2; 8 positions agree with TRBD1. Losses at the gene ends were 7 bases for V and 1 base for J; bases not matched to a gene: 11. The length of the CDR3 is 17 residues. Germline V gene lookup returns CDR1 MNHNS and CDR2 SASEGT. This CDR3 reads CASKFQGANMNTGELFF. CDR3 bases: TGTGCCAGCAAATTCCAGGGGGCGAATATGAACACCGGGGAGCTGTTTTTT.

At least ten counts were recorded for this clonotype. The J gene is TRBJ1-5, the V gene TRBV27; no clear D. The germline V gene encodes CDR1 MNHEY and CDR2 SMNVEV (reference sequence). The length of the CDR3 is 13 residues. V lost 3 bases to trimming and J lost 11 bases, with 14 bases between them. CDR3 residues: CASSFGPGLTQHF. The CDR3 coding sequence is TGTGCCAGCAGTTTTGGACCGGGTTTGACCCAGCATTTT.

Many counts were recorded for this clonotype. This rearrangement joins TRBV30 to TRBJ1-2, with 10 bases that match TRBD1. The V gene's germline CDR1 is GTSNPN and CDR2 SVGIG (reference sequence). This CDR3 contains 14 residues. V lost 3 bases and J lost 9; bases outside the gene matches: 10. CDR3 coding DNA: TGTGCCTGGAGCCTCCCGGGGACAGGGGTTCGCTACACCTTC. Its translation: CAWSLPGTGVRYTF.

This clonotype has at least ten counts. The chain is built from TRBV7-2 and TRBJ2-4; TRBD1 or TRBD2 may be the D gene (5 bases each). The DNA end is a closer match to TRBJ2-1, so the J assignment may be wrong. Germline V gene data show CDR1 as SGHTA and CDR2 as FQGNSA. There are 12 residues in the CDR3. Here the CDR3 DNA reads TGTGCCAGCAGCTTATCTCGGGGCGAGCAGTTCTTC. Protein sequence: CASSLSRGEQFF.

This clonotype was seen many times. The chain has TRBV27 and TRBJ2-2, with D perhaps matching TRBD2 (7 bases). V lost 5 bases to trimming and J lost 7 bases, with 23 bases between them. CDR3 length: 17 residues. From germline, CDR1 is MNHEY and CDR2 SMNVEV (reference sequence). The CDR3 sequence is CASSRGGTTPLDGELFF. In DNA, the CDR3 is TGTGCCAGCAGTAGGGGGGGGACTACGCCCTTAGACGGGGAGCTGTTTTTT.

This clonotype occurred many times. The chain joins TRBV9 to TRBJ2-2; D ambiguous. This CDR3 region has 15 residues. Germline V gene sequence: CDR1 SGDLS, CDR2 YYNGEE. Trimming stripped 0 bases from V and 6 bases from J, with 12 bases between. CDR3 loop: CASSVAGQQAGELFF. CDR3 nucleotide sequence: TGTGCCAGCAGCGTAGCAGGTCAACAAGCCGGGGAGCTGTTTTTT.

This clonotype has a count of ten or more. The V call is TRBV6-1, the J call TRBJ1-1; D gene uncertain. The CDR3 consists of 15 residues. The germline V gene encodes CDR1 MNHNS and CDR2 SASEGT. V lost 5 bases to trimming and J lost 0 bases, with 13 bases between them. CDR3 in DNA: TGTGCCAGCAGTCTAGAAAATGAGGTGAACACTGAAGCTTTCTTT. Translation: CASSLENEVNTEAFF.

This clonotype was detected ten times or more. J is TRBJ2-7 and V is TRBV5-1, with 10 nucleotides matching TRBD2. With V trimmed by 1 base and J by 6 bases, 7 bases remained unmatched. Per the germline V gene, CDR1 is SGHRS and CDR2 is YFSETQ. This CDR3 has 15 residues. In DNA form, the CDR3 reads TGCGCCAGCAGCTTGAGTCGAGCGGGAGGGCGCGAGCAGTACTTC. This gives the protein CASSLSRAGGREQYF.

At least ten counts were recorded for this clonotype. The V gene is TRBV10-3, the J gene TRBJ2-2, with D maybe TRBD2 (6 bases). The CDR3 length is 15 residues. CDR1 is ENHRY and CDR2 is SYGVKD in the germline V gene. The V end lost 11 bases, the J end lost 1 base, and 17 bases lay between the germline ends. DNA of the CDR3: TGTGCCGGACTAACAGACAGACTGAACACCGGGGAGCTGTTTTTT. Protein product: CAGLTDRLNTGELFF.

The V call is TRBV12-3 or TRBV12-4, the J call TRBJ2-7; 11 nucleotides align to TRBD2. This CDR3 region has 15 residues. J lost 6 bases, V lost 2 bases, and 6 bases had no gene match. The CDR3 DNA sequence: TGTGCCAGCAGTTTACTAGCGGGAGGCACTGGCGAGCAGTACTTC. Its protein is CASSLLAGGTGEQYF.

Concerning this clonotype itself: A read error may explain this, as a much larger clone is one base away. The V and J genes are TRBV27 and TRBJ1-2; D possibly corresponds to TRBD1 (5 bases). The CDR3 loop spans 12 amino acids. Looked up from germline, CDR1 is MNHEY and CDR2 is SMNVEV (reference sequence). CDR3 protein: CASGLKGDGYTF. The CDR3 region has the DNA TGTGCCAGCGGTTTAAAAGGGGATGGCTACACCTTC.

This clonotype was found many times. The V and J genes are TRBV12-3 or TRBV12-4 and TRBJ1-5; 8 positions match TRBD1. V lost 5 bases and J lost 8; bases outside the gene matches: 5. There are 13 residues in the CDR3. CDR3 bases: TGTGCCAGCAGTCCCCTACAGGGGGAGCCCCAGCATTTT. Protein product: CASSPLQGEPQHF.